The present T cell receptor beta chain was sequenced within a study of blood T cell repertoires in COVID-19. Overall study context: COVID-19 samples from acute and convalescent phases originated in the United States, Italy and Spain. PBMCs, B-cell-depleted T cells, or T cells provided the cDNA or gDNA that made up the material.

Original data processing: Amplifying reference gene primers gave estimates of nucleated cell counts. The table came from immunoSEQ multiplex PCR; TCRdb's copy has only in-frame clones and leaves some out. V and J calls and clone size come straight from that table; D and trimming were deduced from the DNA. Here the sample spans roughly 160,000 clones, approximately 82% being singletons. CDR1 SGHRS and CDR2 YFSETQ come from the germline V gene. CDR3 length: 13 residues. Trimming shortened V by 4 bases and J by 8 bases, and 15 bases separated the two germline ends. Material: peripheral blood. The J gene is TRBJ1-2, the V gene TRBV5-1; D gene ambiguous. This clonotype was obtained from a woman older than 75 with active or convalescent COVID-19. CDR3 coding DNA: TGCGCCAGCAGCCTTGGGCCGGAGGAAGGCTACACCTTC. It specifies CASSLGPEEGYTF.